This paragraph reports one TCR beta chain. These data come from a study of blood T cell repertoires in COVID-19. Study background: Nucleic acid was either cDNA or gDNA, and it came from T cells, B-cell-depleted T cells, or PBMCs.

Authors' processing steps: Scientists estimated how many nucleated cells there were by amplifying reference gene primers. Profiled with immunoSEQ multiplex PCR; TCRdb holds only in-frame clones, not every one. The D gene and trimming were derived from the DNA, and the V and J assignments and clone size from that table. The data contain fewer than 250,000 clones, more than 70% of them singletons. The sample comprised peripheral blood. The receptor was isolated from a man aged 45-65 years with active or convalescent COVID-19.

Here the CDR3 reads CASSPFITGDDYNEQFF. The DNA for the CDR3 is TGTGCCAGCAGCCCTTTCATTACAGGGGATGATTACAATGAGCAGTTCTTC. The V call is TRBV4-2, the J call TRBJ2-1; 7 bases are shared with TRBD1. V dropped 4 bases and J dropped 4; count of bases not matched to a gene: 13. Germline-derived CDR1 and CDR2 are LGHNA and YNFKEQ. This CDR3 contains 17 residues.